This passage covers 23 T cell receptor beta chains from one sample sequenced in a study of blood T cell repertoires in COVID-19. Libraries were prepared by immunoSEQ multiplex PCR; TCRdb keeps only in-frame clonotypes and omits some of them. The table includes approximately 150,000 clones, approximately 80% detected once. Sequencing was performed on PBMCs or T cells enriched from blood (not recorded which). These receptors originate from a man between 65 and 85 years old who had been exposed to COVID-19.

This chain connects TRBV28 to TRBJ1-3; 9 nucleotides align to TRBD1. The CDR3 length is 14 residues. Germline-derived CDR1 and CDR2 are MDHEN and SYDVKM. With V trimmed by 6 bases and J by 4 bases, 4 bases remained unmatched. CDR3 sequence: CASRTGGRGNTIYF. CDR3 bases: TGTGCCAGCAGGACAGGGGGTAGAGGAAACACCATATATTTT.

The V call is TRBV9, the J call TRBJ2-7; D gene ambiguous. V was clipped by 0 bases and J by 1 base, with 11 bases between them. This CDR3 spans 15 amino acids. Germline V gene data show CDR1 as SGDLS and CDR2 as YYNGEE. The CDR3 nucleotides are TGTGCCAGCAGCGTAGGTCAGTCTTTTTCCTACGAGCAGTACTTC. It translates to CASSVGQSFSYEQYF.

This clone was detected only once. The chain employs TRBV7-8 and TRBJ2-7; D is uncertain. CDR3 length: 11 amino acids. Germline V gene lookup returns CDR1 SGHVS and CDR2 FQNEAQ. Trimming took 5 bases from V and 2 from J, leaving 4 bases between them. The CDR3 DNA sequence: TGTGCCAGCAGCCCAACCTACGAGCAGTACTTC. This codes for CASSPTYEQYF.

The chain carries TRBV2 and TRBJ2-4, with D tentatively TRBD2 (5 bases). With 5 bases removed from V and 8 bases from J, the gap between germline ends came to 10 bases. Germline CDR1 and CDR2: SNHLY and FYNNEI. The CDR3 has 12 amino acids. The CDR3: CASSPHGDIQYF. CDR3 in DNA: TGTGCCAGCAGTCCACACGGGGACATTCAGTACTTC. The full variable domain, completed using reference TRBV2 and TRBJ2-4, is EPEVTQTPSHQVTQMGQEVILRCVPISNHLYFYWYRQILGQKVEFLVSFYNNEISEKSEIFDDQFSVERPDGSNFTLKIRSTKLEDSAMYFCASSPHGDIQYFGAGTRLSVL.

V gene TRBV18 combines with J gene TRBJ2-7; D ambiguous. The germline V gene encodes CDR1 KGHSH and CDR2 LQKENI. The V and J ends lost 4 bases and 6 bases respectively, with 10 bases between them. The CDR3 consists of 12 residues. DNA of the CDR3: TGTGCCAGCTCACTCGGTCCTCCCGAGCAGTACTTC. Translated, it gives CASSLGPPEQYF. Full variable domain (remainder filled in from reference TRBV18 and TRBJ2-7): NAGVMQNPRHLVRRRGQEARLRCSPMKGHSHVYWYRQLPEEGLKFMVYLQKENIIDESGMPKERFSAEFPKEGPSILRIQQVVRGDSAAYFCASSLGPPEQYFGPGTRLTVT.

In DNA form, the CDR3 reads TGTGCCAGCAGCTTAGAGGATCTGCGGGTGAACACTGAAGCTTTCTTT. Its translation is CASSLEDLRVNTEAFF. This chain connects TRBV7-9 to TRBJ1-1; D ambiguous. Trimming took off 1 base at V and 0 bases at J, with 12 bases between the two ends. Germline CDR1 SEHNR, CDR2 FQNEAQ (reference sequence). The CDR3 has 16 residues.

This clone was found once. The chain combines TRBV9 with TRBJ1-2, with 9 bases lining up with TRBD1. This CDR3 is built from 15 residues. CDR1 and CDR2 (germline): SGDLS, YYNGEE. Trimming removed 3 bases from V and 5 bases from J; junction bases left unmatched: 8. The CDR3 loop is CASSAGRGTGYGYTF. The CDR3 DNA reads as TGTGCCAGCAGCGCGGGCCGGGGGACAGGGTATGGCTACACCTTC. Full variable domain (missing parts from reference TRBV9 and TRBJ1-2): DSGVTQTPKHLITATGQRVTLRCSPRSGDLSVYWYQQSLDQGLQFLIQYYNGEERAKGNILERFSAQQFPDLHSELNLSSLELGDSALYFCASSAGRGTGYGYTFGSGTRLTVV.

This rearrangement joins TRBV6-2 or TRBV6-3 to TRBJ2-5; 10 bases agree with TRBD2. The CDR3 consists of 18 residues. The trim removed 2 bases at V and 5 bases at J, leaving 14 bases unmatched. In germline, CDR1 is MNHEY, CDR2 SVGEGT. CDR3 residues: CASSYRAGLAGEWETQYF. In DNA, the CDR3 is TGTGCCAGCAGTTACCGGGCCGGGCTAGCGGGAGAGTGGGAGACCCAGTACTTC.

J is TRBJ1-1 and V is TRBV9; 9 nucleotides agree with TRBD1. The CDR3 is 15 amino acids. With 4 bases clipped from V and 4 bases from J, the junction kept 8 bases outside the gene matches. The germline CDR1 and CDR2 sequences are SGDLS and YYNGEE. CDR3 residues: CASSLTQGAGTEAFF. CDR3 DNA: TGTGCCAGCAGCCTTACACAGGGGGCTGGCACTGAAGCTTTCTTT.

This clone showed up just once. The V gene is TRBV28, the J gene TRBJ2-1; 7 nucleotides match TRBD2. V gave up 6 bases and J gave up 0 bases; unmatched junction bases: 5. In germline, CDR1 is MDHEN, CDR2 SYDVKM. CDR3 length: 15 residues. CDR3 nucleotides: TGTGCCAGCAGCCGAGCGGGAAACTCCTACAATGAGCAGTTCTTC. Its translation is CASSRAGNSYNEQFF.

The chain is built from TRBV11-3 and TRBJ2-1; TRBD2 matches 8 bases. The CDR3 is made up of 15 amino acids. Trimming at V came to 1 base and at J to 9 bases, leaving 8 bases not matched to a gene. CDR1 is SGHNT and CDR2 is YENEEA in the germline V gene. Written as DNA, the CDR3 is TGTGCCAGCAGCTTAGGCGGGGGGTCTGGGGTTGAGCAGTTCTTC. Amino acid sequence: CASSLGGGSGVEQFF. Drawing the rest from reference TRBV11-3 and TRBJ2-1, the complete variable domain is EAGVVQSPRYKIIEKKQPVAFWCNPISGHNTLYWYLQNLGQGPELLIRYENEEAVDDSQLPKDRFSAERLKGVDSTLKIQPAELGDSAVYLCASSLGGGSGVEQFFGPGTRLTVL.

The chain employs TRBV4-1 and TRBJ2-3; 9 nucleotides agree with TRBD2. The germline V gene encodes CDR1 MGHRA and CDR2 YSYEKL. This CDR3 has 18 residues. Losses at the gene ends were 0 bases for V and 3 bases for J; bases not matched to a gene: 10. The CDR3 DNA reads as TGCGCCAGCAGCCAAGATGTGAGGCGGGGGGGAGCAACAGATACGCAGTATTTT. Its translation: CASSQDVRRGGATDTQYF.

This sequence joins TRBV6-2 or TRBV6-3 and TRBJ1-2; perhaps TRBD1 as D (6 bases). This CDR3 comprises 13 residues. Germline V CDR1 and CDR2: MNHEY, SVGEGT. Trimming pared 5 bases from V and 8 bases from J, leaving 15 bases between. In nucleotides, the CDR3 is TGTGCCAGCAGTCGGACAGCCCTCGGAGGCTACACCTTC. Protein product: CASSRTALGGYTF.

The chain uses TRBV6-5 and TRBJ1-5; D remains ambiguous. The CDR3 spans 15 residues. Trimming took off 5 bases at V and 4 bases at J, with 15 bases between the two ends. Germline V gene data show CDR1 as MNHEY and CDR2 as SVGAGI. CDR3 in DNA: TGTGCCAGCAGTCCCCAGGTGATCGTGAATCAGCCCCAGCATTTT. Its translation is CASSPQVIVNQPQHF.

The chain couples TRBV7-2 to TRBJ2-5; 11 nucleotides align to TRBD1. The CDR3 has 14 residues. Looked up from germline, CDR1 is SGHTA and CDR2 is FQGNSA. Trimming at V came to 4 bases and at J to 4 bases, leaving 2 bases not matched to a gene. In DNA, the CDR3 is TGTGCCAGCAGCTGGACAGGGGGCGGAGAGACCCAGTACTTC. This translates into CASSWTGGGETQYF. Together with reference TRBV7-2 and TRBJ2-5, the CDR3 gives the full variable domain: GAGVSQSPSNKVTEKGKDVELRCDPISGHTALYWYRQSLGQGLEFLIYFQGNSAPDKSGLPSDRFSAERTGGSVSTLTIQRTQQEDSAVYLCASSWTGGGETQYFGPGTRLLVL.

The V gene is TRBV19, the J gene TRBJ1-2; 7 bases line up with TRBD1. The V gene end was trimmed by 5 bases and the J gene end by 0 bases; junction bases not matched to a gene: 6. The CDR3 has 15 amino acids. Germline V gives CDR1 LNHDA, CDR2 SQIVND (reference sequence). The CDR3 reads CASSFRDSTNYGYTF. CDR3 sequence (DNA): TGTGCCAGTAGTTTCCGGGACAGTACTAACTATGGCTACACCTTC.

The J gene is TRBJ1-4, the V gene TRBV29-1, with TRBD1 matching 7 bases. Germline loops: CDR1 SQVTM, CDR2 ANQGSEA. The CDR3 sequence is 13 residues long. Trimming took 3 bases from V and 8 from J; bases not matched to a gene: 6. This CDR3 reads CSVEHRGGEKLFF. Written as DNA, the CDR3 is TGCAGCGTTGAGCACAGGGGTGGCGAAAAACTGTTTTTT.

The CDR3 DNA follows: TGTGCCAGTAGTGTGGGACAGGGACGTCAGCCCCAGCATTTT. Encoded protein: CASSVGQGRQPQHF. This chain joins TRBV19 and TRBJ1-5; 9 bases fit TRBD1. J lost 6 bases, V lost 5 bases, and 5 bases had no gene match. Germline V gene lookup returns CDR1 LNHDA and CDR2 SQIVND (reference sequence). This CDR3 is built from 14 residues.

This clone appeared a few times. The chain couples TRBV28 to TRBJ1-4, with TRBD1 identical over 10 bases. The CDR3 length is 16 residues. The ends lost 3 bases at V and 6 bases at J; junction bases unmatched: 7. Germline V CDR1 and CDR2: MDHEN, SYDVKM. This CDR3 reads CASSFAGQGGYEKLFF. The CDR3 coding sequence is TGTGCCAGCAGTTTCGCCGGACAGGGGGGATATGAAAAACTGTTTTTT.

The chain couples TRBV28 to TRBJ2-3, with 10 bases fitting TRBD2. The CDR3 sequence is 16 residues long. Per germline, CDR1 MDHEN and CDR2 SYDVKM. V lost 5 bases and J lost 8; bases outside the gene matches: 13. The CDR3 nucleotides are TGTGCCAGCAGTCCCGCGGCGAGCGGGAGGGCCTTTACGCAGTATTTT. Translating it yields CASSPAASGRAFTQYF.

This sequence joins TRBV7-9 and TRBJ1-4; 10 bases match TRBD1. Trimming took 2 bases from V and 5 from J; bases not matched to a gene: 2. The CDR3 has 15 residues. Germline CDR1 SEHNR, CDR2 FQNEAQ (reference sequence). The DNA for the CDR3 is TGTGCCAGCAGCTTATGGGGACAGGGGAATGAAAAACTGTTTTTT. Translation: CASSLWGQGNEKLFF. Based on the CDR3 plus reference TRBV7-9 and TRBJ1-4, the full variable domain is DTGVSQNPRHKITKRGQNVTFRCDPISEHNRLYWYRQTLGQGPEFLTYFQNEAQLEKSRLLSDRFSAERPKGSFSTLEIQRTEQGDSAMYLCASSLWGQGNEKLFFGSGTQLSVL.

V usage is TRBV6-5 and J usage is TRBJ2-7; D might be TRBD1 (6 bases). V was pared by 7 bases and J by 2 bases, with 15 bases between. This CDR3 region has 14 residues. CDR1 is MNHEY, CDR2 SVGAGI, per germline. DNA for the CDR3: TGTGCCAGCACCCACCGGGACATTCCCTACGAGCAGTACTTC. Encoded protein: CASTHRDIPYEQYF.

The rearrangement links TRBV7-8 to TRBJ2-2; D is perhaps TRBD1 (6 bases). This CDR3 is 16 amino acids long. In germline, CDR1 is SGHVS, CDR2 FQNEAQ. Between the trimmed V and J ends, which lost 8 bases and 6 bases, there was a span of 22 bases. The CDR3 sequence: CASALGASLGPGELFF. Written as DNA, the CDR3 is TGTGCCAGCGCTCTGGGGGCCTCCTTAGGTCCCGGGGAGCTGTTTTTT. Together with reference TRBV7-8 and TRBJ2-2, the CDR3 gives the full variable domain: GAGVSQSPRYKVAKRGQDVALRCDPISGHVSLFWYQQALGQGPEFLTYFQNEAQLDKSGLPSDRFFAERPEGSVSTLKIQRTQQEDSAVYLCASALGASLGPGELFFGEGSRLTVL.